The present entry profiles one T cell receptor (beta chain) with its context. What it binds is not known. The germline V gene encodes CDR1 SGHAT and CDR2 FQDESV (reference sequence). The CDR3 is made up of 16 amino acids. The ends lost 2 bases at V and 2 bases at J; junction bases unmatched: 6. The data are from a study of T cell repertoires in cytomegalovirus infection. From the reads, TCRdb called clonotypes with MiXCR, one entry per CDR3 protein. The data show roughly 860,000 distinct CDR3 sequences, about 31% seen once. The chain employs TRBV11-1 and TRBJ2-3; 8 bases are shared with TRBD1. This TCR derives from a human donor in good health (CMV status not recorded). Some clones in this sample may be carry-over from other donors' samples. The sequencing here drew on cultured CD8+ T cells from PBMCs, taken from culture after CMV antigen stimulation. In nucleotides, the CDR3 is TGTGCCAGCAGCTTACCGGACAGGGTTTTCACAGATACGCAGTATTTT. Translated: CASSLPDRVFTDTQYF.